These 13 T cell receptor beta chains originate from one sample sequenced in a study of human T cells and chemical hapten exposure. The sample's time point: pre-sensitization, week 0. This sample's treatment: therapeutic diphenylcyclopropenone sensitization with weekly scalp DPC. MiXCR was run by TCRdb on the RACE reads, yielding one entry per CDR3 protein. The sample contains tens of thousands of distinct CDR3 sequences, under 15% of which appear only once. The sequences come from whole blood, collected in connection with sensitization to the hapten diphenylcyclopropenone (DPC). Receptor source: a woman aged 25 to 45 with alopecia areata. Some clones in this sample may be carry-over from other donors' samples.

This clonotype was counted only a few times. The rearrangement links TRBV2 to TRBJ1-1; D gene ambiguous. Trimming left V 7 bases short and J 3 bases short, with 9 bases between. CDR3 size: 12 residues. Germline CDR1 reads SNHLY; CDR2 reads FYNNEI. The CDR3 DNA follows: TGTGCCAGCACCAGAATCTACACTGAAGCTTTCTTT. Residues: CASTRIYTEAFF. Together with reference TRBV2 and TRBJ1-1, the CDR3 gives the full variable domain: EPEVTQTPSHQVTQMGQEVILRCVPISNHLYFYWYRQILGQKVEFLVSFYNNEISEKSEIFDDQFSVERPDGSNFTLKIRSTKLEDSAMYFCASTRIYTEAFFGQGTRLTVV.

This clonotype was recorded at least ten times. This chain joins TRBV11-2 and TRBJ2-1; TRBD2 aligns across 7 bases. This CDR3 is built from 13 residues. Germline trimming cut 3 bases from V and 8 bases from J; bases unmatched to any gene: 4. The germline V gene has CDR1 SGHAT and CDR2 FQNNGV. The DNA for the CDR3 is TGTGCCAGCAGCTTGACTAGCCTCCATGAGCAGTTCTTC. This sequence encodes CASSLTSLHEQFF. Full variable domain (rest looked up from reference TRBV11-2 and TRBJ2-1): EAGVAQSPRYKIIEKRQSVAFWCNPISGHATLYWYQQILGQGPKLLIQFQNNGVVDDSQLPKDRFSAERLKGVDSTLKIQPAKLEDSAVYLCASSLTSLHEQFFGPGTRLTVL.

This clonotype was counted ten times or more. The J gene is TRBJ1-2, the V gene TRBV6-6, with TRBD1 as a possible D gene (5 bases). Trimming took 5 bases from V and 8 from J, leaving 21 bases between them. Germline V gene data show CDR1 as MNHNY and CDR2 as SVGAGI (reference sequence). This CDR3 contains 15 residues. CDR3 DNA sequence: TGTGCCAGCAGTCAAGACCGGGACCGCCTGAGGGGCTACACCTTC. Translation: CASSQDRDRLRGYTF.

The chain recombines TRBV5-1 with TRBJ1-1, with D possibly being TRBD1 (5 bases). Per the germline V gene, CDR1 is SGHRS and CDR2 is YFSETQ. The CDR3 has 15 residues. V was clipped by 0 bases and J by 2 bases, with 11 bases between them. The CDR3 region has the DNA TGCGCCAGCAGCTTGGCCGGACATCTTAACACTGAAGCTTTCTTT. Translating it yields CASSLAGHLNTEAFF.

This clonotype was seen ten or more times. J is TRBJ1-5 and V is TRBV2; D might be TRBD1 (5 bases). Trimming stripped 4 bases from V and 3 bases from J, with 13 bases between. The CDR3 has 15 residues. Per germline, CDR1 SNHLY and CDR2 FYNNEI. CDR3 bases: TGTGCCAGCAGTGCGGGTCAGGGCGACAATCAGCCCCAGCATTTT. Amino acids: CASSAGQGDNQPQHF.

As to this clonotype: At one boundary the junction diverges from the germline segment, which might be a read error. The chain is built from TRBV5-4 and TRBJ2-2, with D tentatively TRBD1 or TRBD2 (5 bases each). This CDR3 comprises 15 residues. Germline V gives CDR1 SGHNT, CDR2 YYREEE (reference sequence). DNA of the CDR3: TGTGCCAGCTCTCGAAGAGGGACGGACACCGGGGAGCTGTCTTTT. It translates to CASSRRGTDTGELSF. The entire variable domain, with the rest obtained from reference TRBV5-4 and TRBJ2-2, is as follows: ETGVTQSPTHLIKTRGQQVTLRCSSQSGHNTVSWYQQALGQGPQFIFQYYREEENGRGNFPPRFSGLQFPNYSSELNVNALELDDSALYLCASSRRGTDTGELSFGEGSRLTVL.

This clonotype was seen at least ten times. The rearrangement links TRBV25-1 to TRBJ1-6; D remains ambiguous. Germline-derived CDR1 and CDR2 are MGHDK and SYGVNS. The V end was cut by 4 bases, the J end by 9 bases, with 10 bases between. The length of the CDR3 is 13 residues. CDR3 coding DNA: TGTGCCAGCAGTGGGGAGGGATTTTCACCCCTCCACTTT. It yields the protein CASSGEGFSPLHF.

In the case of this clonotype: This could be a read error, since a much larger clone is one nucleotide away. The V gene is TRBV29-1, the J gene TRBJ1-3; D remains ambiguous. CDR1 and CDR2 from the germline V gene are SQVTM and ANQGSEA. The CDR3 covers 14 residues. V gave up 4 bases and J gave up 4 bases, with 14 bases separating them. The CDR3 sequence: CSVALPGLGNTIYF. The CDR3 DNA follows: TGCAGCGTTGCTCTCCCGGGCCTCGGAAACACCATATATTTT. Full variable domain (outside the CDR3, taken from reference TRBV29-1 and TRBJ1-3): SAVISQKPSRDICQRGTSLTIQCQVDSQVTMMFWYRQQPGQSLTLIATANQGSEATYESGFVIDKFPISRPNLTFSTLTVSNMSPEDSSIYLCSVALPGLGNTIYFGEGSWLTVV.

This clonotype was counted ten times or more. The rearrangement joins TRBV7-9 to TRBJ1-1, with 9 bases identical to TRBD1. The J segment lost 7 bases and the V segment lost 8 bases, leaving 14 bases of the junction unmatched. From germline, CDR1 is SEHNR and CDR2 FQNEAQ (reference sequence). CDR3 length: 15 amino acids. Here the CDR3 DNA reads TGTGCCAGCTGCCGGGACAGGGCTGATATCAGTGAAGCTTTCTTT. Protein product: CASCRDRADISEAFF.

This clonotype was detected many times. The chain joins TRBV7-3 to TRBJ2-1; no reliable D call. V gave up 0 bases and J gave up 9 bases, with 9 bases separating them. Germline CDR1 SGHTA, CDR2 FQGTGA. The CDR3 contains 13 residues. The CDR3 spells CASSLTPIGEQFF. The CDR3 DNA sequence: TGTGCCAGCAGCTTAACCCCGATAGGTGAGCAGTTCTTC.

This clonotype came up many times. This chain's CDR3 is CASSFRLSNQPQHF. In DNA form, the CDR3 reads TGTGCCAGCAGTTTCAGGTTGAGCAATCAGCCCCAGCATTTT. The chain is built from TRBV28 and TRBJ1-5; D is undetermined. The germline V gene has CDR1 MDHEN and CDR2 SYDVKM. V was shortened by 3 bases and J by 1 base, with 7 bases between the two germline ends. The CDR3 is 14 residues long.

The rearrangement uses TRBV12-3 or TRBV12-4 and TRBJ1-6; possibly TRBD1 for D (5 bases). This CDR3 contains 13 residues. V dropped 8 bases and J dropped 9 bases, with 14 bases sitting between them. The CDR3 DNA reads TGTGCCAGCGGTGACCTAGGGGTTTCACCCCTCCACTTT. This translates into CASGDLGVSPLHF.

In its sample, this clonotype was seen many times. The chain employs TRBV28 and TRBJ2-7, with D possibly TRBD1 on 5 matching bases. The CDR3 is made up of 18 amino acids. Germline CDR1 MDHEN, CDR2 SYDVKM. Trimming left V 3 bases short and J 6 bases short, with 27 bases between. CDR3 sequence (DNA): TGTGCCAGCAGTTTTGGCGCTGGGGCAGCTGGGTTAGGTTCCGAGCAGTACTTC. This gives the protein CASSFGAGAAGLGSEQYF.